These T cell receptor beta chains were read from a single sample in a study of blood T cell repertoires in COVID-19. TCRdb's table, derived via immunoSEQ multiplex PCR, lists solely in-frame clones and lacks some. The profile shows about 440,000 clones, roughly 88% of them singletons. Sample: peripheral blood. Receptor source: a woman between 45 and 65 years old with COVID-19, enrolled during active disease. Each CDR3 is given with its conserved first and last residue. Each record gives: J gene, V gene, CDR3 protein.

J: TRBJ1-3; V: TRBV29-1; CDR3: CSVQGTGNTIYF
J: TRBJ1-2; V: TRBV19; CDR3: CASSPQDRGFYGYTF
J: TRBJ2-1; V: TRBV5-1; CDR3: CASSSVSGVLAHSYNEQFF
J: TRBJ1-4; V: TRBV5-4; CDR3: CASSRTKGATNEKLFF
J: TRBJ2-1; V: TRBV5-1; CDR3: CASSPGGKNNEQFF
J: TRBJ2-4; V: TRBV15; CDR3: CATSRDSRGRENIQYF
J: TRBJ1-2; V: TRBV11-2; CDR3: CASSLVRDNYGYTF
J: TRBJ1-2; V: TRBV6-5; CDR3: CASNAGGHYGYTF
J: TRBJ2-5; V: TRBV3-1/TRBV3-2; CDR3: CASSRRLAGGVETQYF
J: TRBJ1-3; V: TRBV5-6; CDR3: CASSLSGGWRSTIYF
J: TRBJ1-2; V: TRBV7-2; CDR3: CASSSSLTINYGYTF
J: TRBJ1-4; V: TRBV30; CDR3: CALFGQFGEKLFF
J: TRBJ2-2; V: TRBV10-3; CDR3: CAIKHPGGNTGELFF
J: TRBJ1-1; V: TRBV18; CDR3: CASSQKQGADQGAFF
J: TRBJ2-2; V: TRBV12-3/TRBV12-4; CDR3: CASSFGGTGELFF
J: TRBJ1-2; V: TRBV28; CDR3: CASSSPDRGYGYTF
J: TRBJ1-1; V: TRBV12-5; CDR3: CASGFRGEAFF
J: TRBJ2-7; V: TRBV27; CDR3: CASRDRDYNEQYF
J: TRBJ1-5; V: TRBV12-3/TRBV12-4; CDR3: CASSQDRNQPQHF
J: TRBJ2-2; V: TRBV5-1; CDR3: CASSSRSGGNTGELFF
J: TRBJ2-7; V: TRBV11-2; CDR3: CASTIVALDRGEQYF
J: TRBJ2-2; V: TRBV6-6; CDR3: CASSFIASGELFF
J: TRBJ2-4; V: TRBV5-1; CDR3: CASSPWDLNIQYF
J: TRBJ1-1; V: TRBV3-1/TRBV3-2; CDR3: CASSHGTDTEAFF
J: TRBJ2-3; V: TRBV13; CDR3: CASSLGLAGGADTQYF
J: TRBJ2-5; V: TRBV2; CDR3: CASRGLLLAGAQETQYF
J: TRBJ1-6; V: TRBV7-9; CDR3: CASSEDSSSPLHF
J: TRBJ2-7; V: TRBV19; CDR3: CASSAGVSYEQYF
J: TRBJ2-7; V: TRBV2; CDR3: CASSERLALSYEQYF
J: TRBJ1-2; V: TRBV15; CDR3: CATSRDHGTGANYGYTF
J: TRBJ1-2; V: TRBV19; CDR3: CASSIDPGANYGYTF
J: TRBJ1-1; V: TRBV20-1; CDR3: CSAPGTAEAFF
J: TRBJ2-2; V: TRBV25-1; CDR3: CASSNQGTTGELFF
J: TRBJ2-5; V: TRBV25-1; CDR3: CASSVGVAGVLETQYF
J: TRBJ1-5; V: TRBV19; CDR3: CASRGGANQPQHF